This is a list of T cell receptor beta chains from one sample in a study of STAT3 mutations in large granular lymphocyte leukemia. Sequenced by immunoSEQ multiplex PCR; TCRdb stores in-frame clones only, minus some. The sample yields approximately 13,000 clones, more than 90% seen once. Sequencing input: peripheral blood mononuclear cells. The receptor source for this set is a man between 35 and 55 years old with T-cell large granular lymphocyte leukemia. Some clones in this sample may be carry-over from other donors' samples. Both conserved end residues are trimmed from each CDR3. Each record gives: V gene, J gene, CDR3 protein.

TRBV5-1,TRBJ2-7,ASSFIRGTGDDEQY
TRBV6-6,TRBJ1-2,ASSRAGATYGYT
TRBV2,TRBJ2-6,ASKRGAGANVLT
TRBV7-2,TRBJ2-7,ASSLVSGGNYEQY
TRBV11-2,TRBJ1-6,ASSDRNNSPLH
TRBV28,TRBJ1-5,ASSTPLTGNQPQH
TRBV5-6,TRBJ1-1,ASSLTGNPLNTEAF
TRBV10-3,TRBJ1-3,AISEFGPRSPGNTIY
TRBV7-2,TRBJ2-1,ASSRSGGSYNEQF
TRBV5-4,TRBJ2-3,ASSPPGMRAFTDTQY
TRBV27,TRBJ1-1,ASSLWGGVAGTEAF
TRBV9,TRBJ2-5,ASSAETSGGQTQY
TRBV7-9,TRBJ1-2,ASSYSGDYYGYT
TRBV7-2,TRBJ1-2,ASSSTPPNYGYT
TRBV25-1,TRBJ2-2,ASNTGTNTGELF
TRBV7-2,TRBJ1-6,ASSFLTGSDSPLH